These 25 T cell receptor beta chains were all obtained from the same sample, sequenced in a study of CD8+ T cells in alopecia areata. RNA was isolated and reverse transcribed to cDNA, the sequencing template. The repertoire was sequenced with immunoSEQ multiplex PCR; TCRdb's copy has only in-frame clones and lacks some. The sample has 150,000 or so clones, 85% to 90% seen once. Sequenced material: CD8+ T cells sorted from blood, taken at week 0. Receptor source: a human donor with alopecia areata.

The V gene is TRBV30, the J gene TRBJ1-4; D remains ambiguous. The germline V and J ends were trimmed by 2 bases and 7 bases, with 14 bases remaining between them. The length of the CDR3 is 14 residues. CDR1 and CDR2 from the germline V gene are GTSNPN and SVGIG (reference sequence). CDR3 region: CAWSSPDRGEKLFF. The CDR3 region has the DNA TGTGCCTGGAGTTCCCCAGACCGGGGTGAAAAACTGTTTTTT.

This clone was observed once. J is TRBJ2-3 and V is TRBV9; no clear D. The CDR3 has 12 residues. The V end lost 3 bases, the J end lost 11 bases, and 13 bases lay between the germline ends. Germline assignment: CDR1 SGDLS and CDR2 YYNGEE. In DNA form, the CDR3 reads TGTGCCAGCAGCGGGGATTTGGCCCGGCAGTATTTT. Protein sequence: CASSGDLARQYF. Full variable domain (missing parts from reference TRBV9 and TRBJ2-3): DSGVTQTPKHLITATGQRVTLRCSPRSGDLSVYWYQQSLDQGLQFLIQYYNGEERAKGNILERFSAQQFPDLHSELNLSSLELGDSALYFCASSGDLARQYFGPGTRLTVL.

This chain connects TRBV7-6 to TRBJ2-7; no clear D gene. The V gene's germline CDR1 is SGHVS and CDR2 FNYEAQ. Trimming removed 1 base from V and 5 bases from J, with 6 bases in between. This CDR3 contains 12 residues. This CDR3 is CASSLGVDEQYF. In DNA, the CDR3 is TGTGCCAGCAGCTTAGGAGTAGACGAGCAGTACTTC.

This chain connects TRBV27 to TRBJ2-1; 9 nucleotides align to TRBD1. V gave up 6 bases and J gave up 9 bases; unmatched junction bases: 3. CDR1 is MNHEY, CDR2 SMNVEV, per germline (reference sequence). The length of the CDR3 is 12 residues. This CDR3 reads CASRTGGTEQFF. The CDR3 bases are TGTGCCAGCAGAACAGGGGGCACTGAGCAGTTCTTC.

J is TRBJ2-3 and V is TRBV27; D call uncertain. The germline V gene has CDR1 MNHEY and CDR2 SMNVEV (reference sequence). V lost 5 bases and J 11 bases, leaving 26 bases between the germline ends. This CDR3 comprises 16 residues. The CDR3 region is CASSLTPPGVEREQYF. The CDR3 DNA sequence: TGTGCCAGCAGTCTTACACCACCTGGGGTGGAGCGCGAGCAGTATTTT.

This CDR3 reads CASSPRQGAETQYF. The CDR3 nucleotides read TGTGCCAGCAGCCCCAGACAGGGAGCAGAGACCCAGTACTTC. V is TRBV7-9 and J is TRBJ2-5; 7 bases map to TRBD1. The CDR3 loop spans 14 amino acids. Per the germline V gene, CDR1 is SEHNR and CDR2 is FQNEAQ (reference sequence). The trim removed 5 bases at V and 4 bases at J, leaving 7 bases unmatched. Supplemented by reference TRBV7-9 and TRBJ2-5, the full variable domain reads DTGVSQNPRHKITKRGQNVTFRCDPISEHNRLYWYRQTLGQGPEFLTYFQNEAQLEKSRLLSDRFSAERPKGSFSTLEIQRTEQGDSAMYLCASSPRQGAETQYFGPGTRLLVL.

The V and J genes are TRBV9 and TRBJ2-7; D is undetermined. The CDR3 is 14 amino acids. From germline, CDR1 is SGDLS and CDR2 YYNGEE. The V end lost 4 bases, the J end lost 6 bases, and 17 bases lay between the germline ends. CDR3 nucleotides: TGTGCCAGCAGCCCCGAGGCCCCACACCGCGAGCAGTACTTC. Encoded protein: CASSPEAPHREQYF.

The chain combines TRBV11-1 with TRBJ1-1; maybe TRBD1 (6 bases). Trimming removed 5 bases from V and 0 bases from J, with 13 bases in between. This CDR3 has 15 amino acids. CDR1 and CDR2 from the germline V gene are SGHAT and FQDESV (reference sequence). The CDR3 bases are TGTGCCAGCAGCCCTAGGGACATCATGAACACTGAAGCTTTCTTT. The encoded protein is CASSPRDIMNTEAFF.

The chain recombines TRBV27 with TRBJ2-7; 8 bases agree with TRBD2. Unmatched junction bases numbered 4, after V lost 0 bases and J lost 3 bases. This CDR3 has 15 residues. Per germline, CDR1 MNHEY and CDR2 SMNVEV (reference sequence). CDR3 nucleotides: TGTGCCAGCAGTTTATCCGGGCTAGCGGGCTACGAGCAGTACTTC. Amino acids: CASSLSGLAGYEQYF.

V gene TRBV27 combines with J gene TRBJ2-2; 8 nucleotides match TRBD1. The CDR3 loop spans 14 amino acids. J was trimmed by 9 bases and V by 7 bases; bases with no gene match: 10. Germline lookup yields CDR1 MNHEY and CDR2 SMNVEV (reference sequence). This chain's CDR3 is CASTVGQGARELFF. For the CDR3, the DNA is TGTGCCAGCACCGTGGGGCAGGGGGCAAGGGAGCTGTTTTTT.

The rearrangement joins TRBV6-1 to TRBJ2-4, with unresolved D. CDR1 is MNHNS and CDR2 is SASEGT in the germline V gene. Trimming shortened V by 9 bases and J by 3 bases, and 3 bases separated the two germline ends. CDR3 size: 10 residues. The CDR3 loop reads CASFKNIQYF. CDR3 in DNA: TGTGCCAGTTTCAAAAACATTCAGTACTTC.

The V gene is TRBV29-1, the J gene TRBJ2-6, with 8 bases identical to TRBD1. V lost 3 bases and J lost 3; bases outside the gene matches: 4. CDR1 SQVTM and CDR2 ANQGSEA come from the germline V gene. The CDR3 has 15 amino acids. CDR3: CSVDSGGNGANVLTF. The DNA for the CDR3 is TGCAGCGTTGACTCAGGGGGCAATGGGGCCAACGTCCTGACTTTC.

The chain links TRBV7-8 to TRBJ2-3, with D possibly matching TRBD1 (5 bases). This CDR3 comprises 14 residues. The V gene's germline CDR1 is SGHVS and CDR2 FQNEAQ. V lost 5 bases and J 8 bases, leaving 17 bases between the germline ends. CDR3 amino acids: CASSRFSGQGTQYF. The CDR3 coding sequence is TGTGCCAGCAGCCGGTTTTCCGGCCAGGGTACGCAGTATTTT. The full variable domain, in which reference TRBV7-8 and TRBJ2-3 provide the parts outside the CDR3, is GAGVSQSPRYKVAKRGQDVALRCDPISGHVSLFWYQQALGQGPEFLTYFQNEAQLDKSGLPSDRFFAERPEGSVSTLKIQRTQQEDSAVYLCASSRFSGQGTQYFGPGTRLTVL.

The chain carries TRBV7-9 and TRBJ1-2, with D possibly TRBD1 on 5 matching bases. Trimming removed 6 bases at V and 6 bases at J, with 17 bases between. The CDR3 loop spans 14 amino acids. Germline assignment: CDR1 SEHNR and CDR2 FQNEAQ (reference sequence). CDR3 amino acids: CASRFGEGGDGYTF. The CDR3 DNA is TGTGCCAGCAGGTTCGGGGAAGGAGGGGATGGCTACACCTTC. Based on the CDR3 plus reference TRBV7-9 and TRBJ1-2, the full variable domain is DTGVSQNPRHKITKRGQNVTFRCDPISEHNRLYWYRQTLGQGPEFLTYFQNEAQLEKSRLLSDRFSAERPKGSFSTLEIQRTEQGDSAMYLCASRFGEGGDGYTFGSGTRLTVV.

The J gene is TRBJ1-2, the V gene TRBV6-6, with D hard to call. This CDR3 contains 14 residues. V lost 0 bases, J lost 2 bases, and 7 bases lay in between. Germline loops: CDR1 MNHNY, CDR2 SVGAGI (reference sequence). The CDR3 nucleotides read TGTGCCAGCAGTTACTCGAATCGAAACTATGGCTACACCTTC. It is translated as CASSYSNRNYGYTF.

The rearrangement uses TRBV19 and TRBJ1-2, with D hard to call. Trimming took 3 bases from V and 8 from J, leaving 10 bases between them. Per germline, CDR1 LNHDA and CDR2 SQIVND (reference sequence). The CDR3 sequence is 12 residues long. CDR3: CASSIGNGGYTF. CDR3 sequence (DNA): TGTGCCAGTAGTATTGGTAACGGGGGCTACACCTTC.

The chain carries TRBV7-8 and TRBJ1-4; no clear D. CDR1 is SGHVS and CDR2 is FQNEAQ in the germline V gene. This CDR3 contains 11 residues. The V gene lost 9 bases and the J gene lost 4 bases, with 6 bases spanning the gap. CDR3 bases: TGTGCCAGTACCAATAATGAAAAACTGTTTTTT. Translated: CASTNNEKLFF.

This clone occurred a few times. The rearrangement joins TRBV29-1 to TRBJ2-1; 9 bases line up with TRBD2. V lost 6 bases, J lost 2 bases, and 14 bases stayed unmatched. The CDR3 is 17 amino acids. Germline CDR1 and CDR2: SQVTM and ANQGSEA. The CDR3 nucleotides are TGCAGCGTATCCGGGACTAGCCTCGTCGGCGCCTACAATGAGCAGTTCTTC. This codes for CSVSGTSLVGAYNEQFF.

The chain joins TRBV13 to TRBJ2-4; weak D call: TRBD1 (6 bases). The CDR3 contains 15 residues. Germline V gene lookup returns CDR1 PRHDT and CDR2 FYEKMQ (reference sequence). V lost 5 bases, J lost 3 bases, and 14 bases lay in between. The chain's CDR3 is CASSPQGFDKNIQYF. CDR3 in DNA: TGTGCCAGCAGCCCCCAGGGGTTTGACAAAAACATTCAGTACTTC.

V usage is TRBV10-3 and J usage is TRBJ2-7; tentatively, D is TRBD1 (6 bases). Trimming shortened V by 4 bases and J by 3 bases, and 13 bases separated the two germline ends. Germline V gene data show CDR1 as ENHRY and CDR2 as SYGVKD. This CDR3 spans 14 amino acids. The CDR3 coding sequence is TGTGCCATCAGTGGGGACATTGGGGGCTACGAGCAGTACTTC. Protein sequence: CAISGDIGGYEQYF.

The chain employs TRBV6-6 and TRBJ2-1; 9 bases map to TRBD1. Germline V CDR1 and CDR2: MNHNY, SVGAGI (reference sequence). This CDR3 contains 14 residues. The ends lost 9 bases at V and 4 bases at J; junction bases unmatched: 7. CDR3 nucleotides: TGTGCCAGTAAGTCGGACAGGGGTTACAATGAGCAGTTCTTC. It specifies CASKSDRGYNEQFF.

The chain is built from TRBV4-2 and TRBJ2-2; D uncertain. The V gene lost 4 bases and the J gene lost 1 base, with 10 bases spanning the gap. The CDR3 is 15 amino acids. Germline V lookup: CDR1 LGHNA, CDR2 YNFKEQ. CDR3 sequence reads: CASSRSDGNTGELFF. For the CDR3, the DNA is TGTGCCAGCAGCCGGTCGGACGGGAACACCGGGGAGCTGTTTTTT.

The chain uses TRBV5-1 and TRBJ2-3, with D perhaps matching TRBD1 or TRBD2 (5 bases each). The CDR3 has 15 residues. The V gene's germline CDR1 is SGHRS and CDR2 YFSETQ. V lost 2 bases to trimming and J lost 6 bases, with 16 bases between them. The CDR3 nucleotides read TGCGCCAGCAGCTTAGTCCAGGGAGAGTCGGATACGCAGTATTTT. It codes for CASSLVQGESDTQYF. The full variable domain, rest sourced from reference TRBV5-1 and TRBJ2-3, is KAGVTQTPRYLIKTRGQQVTLSCSPISGHRSVSWYQQTPGQGLQFLFEYFSETQRNKGNFPGRFSGRQFSNSRSEMNVSTLELGDSALYLCASSLVQGESDTQYFGPGTRLTVL.

J is TRBJ2-5 and V is TRBV27; 7 positions match TRBD1. The DNA matches TRBJ2-7 better at its end, which makes the J call doubtful. The CDR3 runs 15 residues. The germline V gene encodes CDR1 MNHEY and CDR2 SMNVEV (reference sequence). The CDR3 nucleotides are TGTGCCAGCAGTTTCCAGGCGGACAGGACGTACGAGCAGTACTTC. It specifies CASSFQADRTYEQYF.

V usage is TRBV15 and J usage is TRBJ1-1; a weak D match, TRBD1 (5 bases). The CDR3 length is 15 residues. Germline loops: CDR1 LNHNV, CDR2 YYDKDF (reference sequence). The V end was cut by 0 bases, the J end by 5 bases, with 13 bases between. CDR3 protein: CATSREGAPGTEAFF. In DNA form, the CDR3 reads TGTGCCACCAGCAGAGAAGGGGCACCGGGGACTGAAGCTTTCTTT.